This T cell receptor (beta chain) was obtained from a study of cytomegalovirus exposure and HLA in healthy donors. Whole-study findings and limits: Relative to equally common others, HLA-associated TCR beta chains showed greater clonal expansion in a later analysis.

Germline V CDR1 and CDR2: SEHNR, FQNEAQ (reference sequence). This CDR3 has 12 residues. With 11 bases clipped from V and 1 base from J, the junction kept 4 bases outside the gene matches. Primers: 60 Vbeta forward and 13 Jbeta reverse. Generated by immunoSEQ multiplex PCR, the TCRdb table keeps only in-frame clones and is missing some. The sample carries fewer than 200,000 clones, 70% to 85% recorded once. For this clone: What it recognizes is unknown.

Material: PBMCs. The chain recombines TRBV7-9 with TRBJ2-7; TRBD1 matches at 8 bases. This TCR derives from a man aged 35 to 55 in good health and CMV-seropositive. CDR3 loop: CASTGGSYEQYF. As DNA, the CDR3 is TGTGCCTCAACAGGGGGGTCCTACGAGCAGTACTTC.